Below are 4 T cell receptor beta chains sequenced from a single sample in a study of cytomegalovirus exposure and HLA in healthy donors. The PCR contained 60 Vbeta and 13 Jbeta primers. Sequenced by immunoSEQ multiplex PCR; TCRdb stores in-frame clones only, minus some. The sample has roughly 230,000 clones, around 80% seen once. The sample comprised PBMCs. The source is a boy younger than 18 in good health and CMV-seronegative.

This sequence joins TRBV20-1 and TRBJ2-7, with D possibly being TRBD1 (5 bases). Trimming removed 6 bases at V and 4 bases at J, with 10 bases between. This CDR3 has 11 residues. Germline V gene data show CDR1 as DFQATT and CDR2 as SNEGSKA (reference sequence). CDR3 region: CSALSGYEQYF. The CDR3 nucleotides are TGCAGTGCCCTCTCAGGGTACGAGCAGTACTTC.

CDR3 sequence reads: CASSQGNRLAFDREQFF. The CDR3 region has the DNA TGTGCCAGCAGCCAAGGAAATCGACTAGCATTCGATCGTGAGCAGTTCTTC. This chain links TRBV4-2 with TRBJ2-1; 7 bases match TRBD2. CDR3 length: 17 amino acids. V dropped 1 base and J dropped 9; count of bases not matched to a gene: 15. Germline V gene data show CDR1 as LGHNA and CDR2 as YNFKEQ.

The J gene is TRBJ1-2, the V gene TRBV6-5, with TRBD1 matching 7 bases. The CDR3 has 13 amino acids. Germline V lookup: CDR1 MNHEY, CDR2 SVGAGI. V gave up 2 bases and J gave up 8 bases; unmatched junction bases: 5. The chain's CDR3 is CASSYPTGTGYTF. Here the CDR3 DNA reads TGTGCCAGCAGTTACCCGACAGGGACCGGCTACACCTTC.

The gene calls are TRBV19 and TRBJ1-3; D gene uncertain. The CDR3 totals 16 residues. V was trimmed by 6 bases and J by 0 bases, leaving 15 bases between them. In germline, CDR1 is LNHDA, CDR2 SQIVND (reference sequence). CDR3 DNA: TGTGCCAGTAGCCCCACCGGACTAATCTCTGGAAACACCATATATTTT. Translation: CASSPTGLISGNTIYF.